Below, 15 T cell receptor beta chains from the same sample are listed, as sequenced in a study of CD8 T cells in ankylosing spondylitis. TCRdb called the 5' RACE reads again in MiXCR, with one record for every CDR3 protein. The table has 210,000 or so distinct CDR3 sequences, approximately 7.6% seen once. Source material: blood, either unsorted or a sorted T cell fraction (not recorded which). The receptor set was obtained from a female donor with ankylosing spondylitis or in good health (not recorded which).

This clonotype was picked up a small number of times. This sequence joins TRBV27 and TRBJ1-2; 7 bases match TRBD1. CDR3 size: 14 residues. V was pared by 6 bases and J by 2 bases, with 6 bases of the junction left unmatched. The germline V gene has CDR1 MNHEY and CDR2 SMNVEV (reference sequence). CDR3 protein: CASRPTGINYGYTF. DNA for the CDR3: TGTGCCAGCAGACCGACAGGGATAAACTATGGCTACACCTTC.

This clonotype was detected a few times. The V gene is TRBV29-1, the J gene TRBJ1-1; 8 positions agree with TRBD1. V shed 1 base, J shed 4 bases, and the junction held 5 bases outside the gene matches. Germline V gene lookup returns CDR1 SQVTM and CDR2 ANQGSEA. This CDR3 region has 14 residues. CDR3 sequence (DNA): TGCAGCGTTGAAGGGACAGGGTTGGCCACTGAAGCTTTCTTT. Amino acids: CSVEGTGLATEAFF.

This rearrangement joins TRBV7-2 to TRBJ1-2; 10 bases map to TRBD1. Germline V gene lookup returns CDR1 SGHTA and CDR2 FQGNSA. The CDR3 consists of 15 residues. The trim removed 4 bases at V and 7 bases at J, leaving 9 bases unmatched. The CDR3, as DNA: TGTGCCAGCAGCTACCTGGGACAGGGGAGAGGTGGCTACACCTTC. This encodes CASSYLGQGRGGYTF. The whole variable domain, filled in from reference TRBV7-2 and TRBJ1-2, reads GAGVSQSPSNKVTEKGKDVELRCDPISGHTALYWYRQSLGQGLEFLIYFQGNSAPDKSGLPSDRFSAERTGGSVSTLTIQRTQQEDSAVYLCASSYLGQGRGGYTFGSGTRLTVV.

This clonotype was detected many times. The chain combines TRBV6-2 or TRBV6-3 with TRBJ2-7; D is unresolved. Germline CDR1 is MNHEY and CDR2 is SVGEGT. The V end lost 3 bases, the J end lost 0 bases, and 15 bases lay between the germline ends. CDR3 length: 16 residues. CDR3 region: CASSYSSSPSSYEQYF. As DNA, the CDR3 is TGTGCCAGCAGTTATTCGAGTTCGCCCAGCTCCTACGAGCAGTACTTC.

This clonotype has a count of ten or more. This chain links TRBV10-3 with TRBJ2-1; 8 nucleotides line up with TRBD1. The length of the CDR3 is 13 residues. CDR1 is ENHRY, CDR2 SYGVKD, per germline. The J segment lost 3 bases and the V segment lost 11 bases, leaving 6 bases of the junction unmatched. The CDR3 reads CAQGTGDYNEQFF. As DNA, the CDR3 is TGTGCCCAGGGGACAGGTGACTACAATGAGCAGTTCTTC.

On this clonotype itself: A much more abundant neighbour one base away suggests this may be a read error. The chain has TRBV12-1 and TRBJ2-7; the DNA was not compared with TRBD2, the D call given in the table. TRBV12-1 has pseudogene status. The CDR3 length is 14 residues. CDR3 sequence reads: CASSSEREWREQYF. In DNA form, the CDR3 reads TGTGCCAGCAGCTCTGAGCGGGAGTGGAGAGAGCAGTACTTC.

This clonotype has a count of ten or more. The rearrangement uses TRBV4-3 and TRBJ2-1, with 11 bases fitting TRBD2. V was clipped by 0 bases and J by 6 bases; unmatched bases: 10. The CDR3 has 18 amino acids. CDR1 and CDR2 (germline): LGHNA, YSLEER. The CDR3 DNA reads as TGCGCCAGCAGCCAAGATCGCCTAGCGGGAGGCTGGGGCAATGAGCAGTTCTTC. Protein product: CASSQDRLAGGWGNEQFF.

Ten or more counts support this clonotype. The chain joins TRBV12-3 or TRBV12-4 to TRBJ2-1, with D perhaps given as TRBD1 or TRBD2 (5 bases each). This CDR3 contains 13 residues. Trimming took off 5 bases at V and 8 bases at J, with 13 bases between the two ends. The CDR3 DNA reads TGTGCCAGCAGTCTAGGGACCCCCTATGAGCAGTTCTTC. Encoded protein: CASSLGTPYEQFF.

There are many counts of this clonotype. This chain uses TRBV7-2 with TRBJ2-2; D perhaps matches TRBD2 (7 bases). The CDR3 runs 16 residues. The germline CDR1 and CDR2 sequences are SGHTA and FQGNSA. Trimming pared 1 base from V and 3 bases from J, leaving 12 bases between. The CDR3 DNA sequence: TGTGCCAGCAGCTTAGTGGGCGGGGGCTACACCGGGGAGCTGTTTTTT. It is translated as CASSLVGGGYTGELFF. The full variable domain, rest sourced from reference TRBV7-2 and TRBJ2-2, is GAGVSQSPSNKVTEKGKDVELRCDPISGHTALYWYRQSLGQGLEFLIYFQGNSAPDKSGLPSDRFSAERTGGSVSTLTIQRTQQEDSAVYLCASSLVGGGYTGELFFGEGSRLTVL.

This clonotype was counted ten times or more. The chain recombines TRBV6-2 or TRBV6-3 with TRBJ1-6; tentative D call: TRBD1 (5 bases). Germline V lookup: CDR1 MNHEY, CDR2 SVGEGT. Trimming removed 6 bases at V and 10 bases at J, with 13 bases between. CDR3 size: 13 residues. CDR3 amino acids: CASSLKGASPLHF. CDR3 bases: TGTGCCAGCAGCCTCAAAGGGGCGTCACCCCTCCACTTT.

This clonotype showed up many times. V and J are TRBV7-2 and TRBJ2-3; 10 bases fit TRBD2. This CDR3 contains 16 residues. Germline assignment: CDR1 SGHTA and CDR2 FQGNSA. The V and J ends lost 1 base and 3 bases, in that order; junction bases with no gene match: 4. CDR3 region: CASSLVSGRGTDTQYF. The CDR3 nucleotides read TGTGCCAGCAGCTTAGTGAGCGGGAGGGGGACAGATACGCAGTATTTT.

As to this clonotype: A much larger clone differs by one base, so this may be a read error. The J gene is TRBJ2-5, the V gene TRBV20-1; 10 nucleotides line up with TRBD2. This CDR3 has 15 amino acids. Germline CDR1 reads DFQATT; CDR2 reads SNEGSKA (reference sequence). The CDR3 protein is CNALGASGSEETQYF. In nucleotides, the CDR3 is TGCAATGCTCTCGGGGCTAGCGGGAGTGAAGAGACCCAGTACTTC.

This clonotype was seen many times. The genes are TRBV20-1 and TRBJ1-1; D is unresolved. This CDR3 is 14 amino acids long. Germline V gene sequence: CDR1 DFQATT, CDR2 SNEGSKA (reference sequence). The V gene lost 5 bases and the J gene lost 1 base, with 14 bases spanning the gap. CDR3 sequence: CSAPNSGQNTEAFF. The CDR3 DNA sequence: TGCAGTGCTCCAAACTCGGGCCAGAACACTGAAGCTTTCTTT.

This clonotype was detected many times. The chain combines TRBV28 with TRBJ1-2, with TRBD1 matching 8 bases. This CDR3 comprises 15 residues. Germline CDR1 reads MDHEN; CDR2 reads SYDVKM. Losses at the gene ends were 4 bases for V and 6 bases for J; bases not matched to a gene: 10. The CDR3 is CASSSMDREWDGYTF. The CDR3 nucleotides read TGTGCCAGCAGTTCGATGGACAGGGAATGGGATGGCTACACCTTC.

This clonotype was seen ten or more times. The chain employs TRBV28 and TRBJ2-7; 7 nucleotides agree with TRBD1. V lost 8 bases and J lost 2; bases outside the gene matches: 3. The CDR3 runs to 12 residues. In germline, CDR1 is MDHEN, CDR2 SYDVKM. CDR3 amino acids: CASEGAPYEQYF. The CDR3 DNA is TGTGCCAGCGAGGGGGCCCCCTACGAGCAGTACTTC.